Shown below are 9 T cell receptor beta chains from a single sample sequenced in a study of T cells and Merkel cell carcinoma outcomes. Sequenced by immunoSEQ multiplex PCR; TCRdb stores in-frame clones only, minus some. The table has over 15,000 clones, roughly 80% seen once; the top ten hold approximately 8.1%. Material: tumor tissue from Merkel cell carcinoma. The receptors stem from a human donor with Merkel cell carcinoma.

This chain links TRBV28 with TRBJ1-1, with D unresolved. CDR3 length: 14 amino acids. Trimming removed 5 bases from V and 1 base from J, with 11 bases in between. CDR1 MDHEN and CDR2 SYDVKM come from the germline V gene. The CDR3 reads CASSPGSPNTEAFF. The CDR3 DNA sequence: TGTGCCAGCAGTCCCGGCAGCCCGAACACTGAAGCTTTCTTT.

This clone has only a few counts. V gene TRBV10-3 combines with J gene TRBJ1-4, with D maybe TRBD1 (5 bases). The CDR3 contains 15 residues. CDR1 ENHRY and CDR2 SYGVKD come from the germline V gene. V was pared by 5 bases and J by 4 bases, with 14 bases between. DNA for the CDR3: TGTGCCATCAGTTCCCGAGGGGTTCTTAATGAAAAACTGTTTTTT. Translating it yields CAISSRGVLNEKLFF.

The chain is built from TRBV5-1 and TRBJ1-1, with D hard to call. There are 13 residues in the CDR3. Trimming removed 2 bases at V and 1 base at J, with 6 bases between. Per the germline V gene, CDR1 is SGHRS and CDR2 is YFSETQ. The CDR3 DNA follows: TGCGCCAGCAGCTTAACGGGGAACACTGAAGCTTTCTTT. It specifies CASSLTGNTEAFF.

This clone showed up just once. This sequence joins TRBV2 and TRBJ1-4, with 8 bases identical to TRBD1. V lost 6 bases and J lost 15; bases outside the gene matches: 12. CDR1 SNHLY and CDR2 FYNNEI come from the germline V gene. The CDR3 is made up of 13 amino acids. CDR3 amino acids: CASRGMTGEGVFF. Written as DNA, the CDR3 is TGTGCCAGCAGGGGAATGACAGGGGAAGGAGTGTTTTTT.

The chain combines TRBV30 with TRBJ2-1, with 11 bases aligning to TRBD1. Germline V gene lookup returns CDR1 GTSNPN and CDR2 SVGIG (reference sequence). V dropped 2 bases and J dropped 7; count of bases not matched to a gene: 16. The CDR3 sequence is 18 residues long. As DNA, the CDR3 is TGTGCCTGGAGTTCCCCAAAGGGACAGGGGGGGCCCCGGAATGAGCAGTTCTTC. As protein: CAWSSPKGQGGPRNEQFF.

This clone was picked up a small number of times. The CDR3 region is CASRGIAYNSPLHF. DNA for the CDR3: TGTGCCAGCCGAGGGATAGCGTATAATTCACCCCTCCACTTT. The genes are TRBV30 and TRBJ1-6; no firm D call. The CDR3 consists of 14 residues. The germline CDR1 and CDR2 sequences are GTSNPN and SVGIG (reference sequence). Deletions cut 8 bases from V and 4 bases from J, with 15 bases between.

V gene TRBV27 combines with J gene TRBJ2-1; 7 bases match TRBD1. Trimming removed 10 bases from V and 3 bases from J; junction bases left unmatched: 0. This CDR3 has 11 amino acids. Germline CDR1 MNHEY, CDR2 SMNVEV (reference sequence). The chain's CDR3 is CATGGYNEQFF. CDR3 bases: TGTGCCACAGGGGGCTACAATGAGCAGTTCTTC.

Here the CDR3 reads CASSLEAGGQYF. The CDR3 bases are TGTGCCAGCAGCTTGGAGGCTGGTGGGCAGTACTTC. The chain has TRBV5-5 and TRBJ2-7; D unclear. This CDR3 region has 12 residues. V lost 0 bases and J lost 9, with 10 bases in between. CDR1 and CDR2 from the germline V gene are SGHKS and YYEKEE (reference sequence). Supplemented by reference TRBV5-5 and TRBJ2-7, the full variable domain reads DAGVTQSPTHLIKTRGQQVTLRCSPISGHKSVSWYQQVLGQGPQFIFQYYEKEERGRGNFPDRFSARQFPNYSSELNVNALLLGDSALYLCASSLEAGGQYFGPGTRLTVT.

The CDR3 loop reads CAISEWGTGEDEQFF. The DNA for the CDR3 is TGTGCCATCAGTGAGTGGGGGACAGGGGAGGATGAGCAGTTCTTC. The rearrangement links TRBV10-3 to TRBJ2-1; 10 positions agree with TRBD1. Losses at the gene ends were 1 base for V and 8 bases for J; bases not matched to a gene: 5. The germline V gene encodes CDR1 ENHRY and CDR2 SYGVKD. This CDR3 is 15 amino acids long.